One sample yielded the 26 T cell receptor beta chains listed below, sequenced in a study of T-cell memory formation after mild COVID-19 (dated by TCRdb to the early 2020s). Libraries were made using 5' RACE. Sequencing was carried out with an Illumina NovaSeq 6000. Clones were called with MiXCR by TCRdb after fastp trimmed the public reads at Q25, and only in-frame beta chains were retained. A single entry per CDR3 protein holds the most common genes and DNA from its merged rows. This sample gives 410,000 or so distinct CDR3 sequences in total; less than 25% of them show up just once. The ten largest clones capture about 12% of the sample. Sequencing input: PBMCs or a T cell subset sorted from them (not recorded which). The receptor source for this set is an adult woman who had mild COVID-19 (a few samples of this study predate the infection). The sample titles of this study are shuffled in the database, so cell type and time point are left out; the donor was told from shared clones.

This clonotype was seen a handful of times. This chain uses TRBV7-6 with TRBJ1-2; tentative D call: TRBD1 (5 bases). The germline CDR1 and CDR2 sequences are SGHVS and FNYEAQ. V was clipped by 5 bases and J by 3 bases, with 13 bases between them. The CDR3 spans 14 residues. This CDR3 is CASSPAGGDYGYTF. The CDR3 bases are TGTGCCAGCAGCCCCGCGGGGGGGGACTATGGCTACACCTTC.

The J gene is TRBJ1-1, the V gene TRBV2; 8 nucleotides line up with TRBD1. Germline V CDR1 and CDR2: SNHLY, FYNNEI. The CDR3 contains 15 residues. J gave up 3 bases and V 3 bases, and 6 bases lay outside the gene matches. CDR3 loop: CASSDLRGQYTEAFF. For the CDR3, the DNA is TGTGCCAGCAGTGACCTCAGGGGGCAGTACACTGAAGCTTTCTTT.

This clonotype was recorded a few times. This chain uses TRBV2 with TRBJ2-1; TRBD1 matches 11 bases. V gave up 7 bases and J gave up 7 bases; unmatched junction bases: 12. This CDR3 is built from 16 residues. The germline CDR1 and CDR2 sequences are SNHLY and FYNNEI. The CDR3 DNA sequence: TGTGCCAGCACCGCGGAGGGGACAGGGGGTGGAAATGAGCAGTTCTTC. Encoded protein: CASTAEGTGGGNEQFF. Variable domain in full (rest from reference TRBV2 and TRBJ2-1): EPEVTQTPSHQVTQMGQEVILRCVPISNHLYFYWYRQILGQKVEFLVSFYNNEISEKSEIFDDQFSVERPDGSNFTLKIRSTKLEDSAMYFCASTAEGTGGGNEQFFGPGTRLTVL.

V and J are TRBV30 and TRBJ2-1; possibly TRBD1 for D (5 bases). This CDR3 region has 13 residues. The V gene lost 0 bases and the J gene lost 5 bases, with 8 bases spanning the gap. Germline V CDR1 and CDR2: GTSNPN, SVGIG (reference sequence). The CDR3 nucleotides are TGTGCCTGGAGTGTTGGCAGGGACAATGAGCAGTTCTTC. Protein product: CAWSVGRDNEQFF.

In its sample, this clonotype was seen a few times. V is TRBV12-3 or TRBV12-4 and J is TRBJ2-7, with 7 bases lining up with TRBD1. V shed 1 base, J shed 3 bases, and the junction held 9 bases outside the gene matches. The CDR3 has 16 amino acids. The CDR3 region has the DNA TGTGCCAGCAGTTTAGGGGGGTCCAGGGGGAACTACGAGCAGTACTTC. This gives the protein CASSLGGSRGNYEQYF.

The CDR3 here is CSARDRPYGYTF. In nucleotides, the CDR3 is TGCAGTGCTAGAGATCGGCCCTATGGCTACACCTTC. This chain uses TRBV20-1 with TRBJ1-2, with D uncertain. Trimming took 0 bases from V and 4 from J, leaving 6 bases between them. The CDR3 runs 12 residues. Germline V gene sequence: CDR1 DFQATT, CDR2 SNEGSKA (reference sequence).

This clonotype was seen a few times. The J gene is TRBJ2-7, the V gene TRBV4-2; D unclear. The V end lost 4 bases, the J end lost 2 bases, and 9 bases lay between the germline ends. This CDR3 has 13 residues. In germline, CDR1 is LGHNA, CDR2 YNFKEQ. CDR3 loop: CASSPGAAYEQYF. For the CDR3, the DNA is TGTGCCAGCAGCCCCGGCGCGGCCTACGAGCAGTACTTC.

The chain carries TRBV9 and TRBJ1-2; D is unresolved. Germline V gene lookup returns CDR1 SGDLS and CDR2 YYNGEE. Trimming removed 3 bases at V and 7 bases at J, with 13 bases between. The CDR3 contains 13 residues. The CDR3 nucleotides read TGTGCCAGCAGCGCCGACGGACTGGGTGGCTACACCTTC. Protein: CASSADGLGGYTF. The full variable domain, its missing parts supplied by reference TRBV9 and TRBJ1-2, is DSGVTQTPKHLITATGQRVTLRCSPRSGDLSVYWYQQSLDQGLQFLIQYYNGEERAKGNILERFSAQQFPDLHSELNLSSLELGDSALYFCASSADGLGGYTFGSGTRLTVV.

In its sample, this clonotype was seen many times. This chain joins TRBV25-1 and TRBJ2-7, with 10 bases matching TRBD1. CDR1 is MGHDK, CDR2 SYGVNS, per germline. The CDR3 sequence is 15 residues long. J was trimmed by 2 bases and V by 3 bases; bases with no gene match: 4. The CDR3 bases are TGTGCCAGCAGTGATCAGGACAGGGGGGCCTACGAGCAGTACTTC. It yields the protein CASSDQDRGAYEQYF.

This clonotype was found a few times. The chain has TRBV18 and TRBJ1-6; TRBD1 might be the D (5 bases). This CDR3 is 14 amino acids long. The germline CDR1 and CDR2 sequences are KGHSH and LQKENI. Trimming left V 1 base short and J 5 bases short, with 6 bases between. DNA for the CDR3: TGTGCCAGCTCACCACAGGGGAATAATTCACCCCTCCACTTT. Translated, it gives CASSPQGNNSPLHF.

This chain joins TRBV5-1 and TRBJ2-1; D ambiguous. The CDR3 runs 15 residues. Per the germline V gene, CDR1 is SGHRS and CDR2 is YFSETQ. Trimming pared 0 bases from V and 0 bases from J, leaving 7 bases between. CDR3: CASSLDVYSYNEQFF. The CDR3 coding sequence is TGCGCCAGCAGCTTGGACGTCTACTCCTACAATGAGCAGTTCTTC.

The sample holds a few counts of this clonotype. The rearrangement uses TRBV12-3 or TRBV12-4 and TRBJ1-3, with D hard to call. This CDR3 is built from 16 residues. V was clipped by 3 bases and J by 1 base, with 13 bases between them. CDR3 amino acids: CASSFSQLGSGNTIYF. CDR3 coding DNA: TGTGCCAGCAGTTTCTCCCAGCTGGGTTCTGGAAACACCATATATTTT.

This clonotype was counted only a few times. This chain uses TRBV29-1 with TRBJ2-1; TRBD2 is a possible D gene (5 bases). Germline V gene data show CDR1 as SQVTM and CDR2 as ANQGSEA. The CDR3 extends over 15 amino acids. The V and J ends lost 6 bases and 2 bases respectively, with 17 bases between them. CDR3 amino acids: CSVARDANPYNEQFF. For the CDR3, the DNA is TGCAGCGTCGCCCGGGATGCCAATCCCTACAATGAGCAGTTCTTC.

The rearrangement joins TRBV20-1 to TRBJ1-2; no firm D call. Germline V gene sequence: CDR1 DFQATT, CDR2 SNEGSKA (reference sequence). CDR3 length equals 14 residues. V was trimmed by 2 bases and J by 5 bases, leaving 15 bases between them. The DNA of the CDR3 is TGCAGTGCTAGATTGGAGCGGATGTATTATGGCTACACCTTC. Its translation is CSARLERMYYGYTF.

The rearrangement joins TRBV6-1 to TRBJ1-1; D is undetermined. V shed 2 bases and J shed 6 bases, with 16 bases lying between them. Germline V gene lookup returns CDR1 MNHNS and CDR2 SASEGT. The CDR3 loop spans 15 amino acids. The DNA of the CDR3 is TGTGCCAGCAGTGAAAGTTTCCCGGGAAGGGCTGAAGCTTTCTTT. This translates into CASSESFPGRAEAFF.

The genes are TRBV20-1 and TRBJ2-3; 7 positions agree with TRBD2. Germline CDR1 reads DFQATT; CDR2 reads SNEGSKA (reference sequence). The CDR3 has 14 residues. V was clipped by 5 bases and J by 2 bases; unmatched bases: 7. In DNA, the CDR3 is TGCAGTGCTGATACTAGCGATAACACAGATACGCAGTATTTT. Translating it yields CSADTSDNTDTQYF.

At least ten counts were recorded for this clonotype. The chain couples TRBV9 to TRBJ2-7; D is unresolved. Germline V gene sequence: CDR1 SGDLS, CDR2 YYNGEE. Trimming left V 3 bases short and J 2 bases short, with 9 bases between. CDR3 length: 13 residues. CDR3 sequence reads: CASSGGGAYEQYF. CDR3 coding DNA: TGTGCCAGCAGCGGGGGTGGGGCCTACGAGCAGTACTTC.

The chain is built from TRBV20-1 and TRBJ2-3; 11 nucleotides line up with TRBD1. From germline, CDR1 is DFQATT and CDR2 SNEGSKA (reference sequence). V trimming: 3 bases; J trimming: 6 bases; junction bases outside the gene matches: 11. The CDR3 covers 16 residues. DNA for the CDR3: TGCAGTGCTAGCCGAGAACGGACAGGGGGCGCGGATACGCAGTATTTT. Protein sequence: CSASRERTGGADTQYF.

This sequence joins TRBV29-1 and TRBJ2-7; D not certain. CDR3 length: 14 amino acids. CDR1 and CDR2 (germline): SQVTM, ANQGSEA. V dropped 1 base and J dropped 2 bases, with 12 bases sitting between them. The CDR3 nucleotides are TGCAGCGTTGAAGTTGCGGCGGTCACCTACGAGCAGTACTTC. It codes for CSVEVAAVTYEQYF.

The chain joins TRBV7-6 to TRBJ1-2; tentatively, D is TRBD1 (6 bases). The germline V and J ends were trimmed by 5 bases and 3 bases, with 13 bases remaining between them. In germline, CDR1 is SGHVS, CDR2 FNYEAQ. This CDR3 spans 14 amino acids. CDR3 in DNA: TGTGCCAGCAGCCCGACCGACAGGTACTATGGCTACACCTTC. The encoded protein is CASSPTDRYYGYTF.

The gene calls are TRBV12-3 or TRBV12-4 and TRBJ2-2, with 7 nucleotides matching TRBD2. The length of the CDR3 is 14 residues. The V gene end was trimmed by 6 bases and the J gene end by 4 bases; junction bases not matched to a gene: 5. CDR3 nucleotides: TGTGCCAGCAGGGGGAGGGTTGTCACCGGGGAGCTGTTTTTT. Translation gives CASRGRVVTGELFF.

The gene calls are TRBV5-1 and TRBJ1-5; 7 bases line up with TRBD1. Germline V CDR1 and CDR2: SGHRS, YFSETQ. After removal of 0 bases from V and 6 bases from J, the junction contained 6 bases not matched to a gene. CDR3 length equals 15 residues. The CDR3 loop is CASSLGGTASQPQHF. As DNA, the CDR3 is TGCGCCAGCAGCTTGGGCGGGACAGCGAGTCAGCCCCAGCATTTT.

The chain links TRBV20-1 to TRBJ2-1; the match to TRBD2 covers 10 bases. The CDR3 has 15 residues. Germline loops: CDR1 DFQATT, CDR2 SNEGSKA (reference sequence). Germline trimming cut 0 bases from V and 10 bases from J; bases unmatched to any gene: 9. DNA for the CDR3: TGCAGTGCTAGAGATCTTAGCGGGAGGTGGCGCGAGCAGTTCTTC. It translates to CSARDLSGRWREQFF.

This clonotype was detected only a few times. The rearrangement joins TRBV7-9 to TRBJ1-2; 7 bases agree with TRBD1. The CDR3 has 15 residues. Looked up from germline, CDR1 is SEHNR and CDR2 is FQNEAQ (reference sequence). V lost 0 bases, J lost 6 bases, and 7 bases stayed unmatched. The CDR3 nucleotides read TGTGCCAGCAGCTTAGCCGCAACAGGGGAAAATGGCTACACCTTC. Residues: CASSLAATGENGYTF.

The chain is built from TRBV3-1 and TRBJ2-4; D might be TRBD1 or TRBD2, each matching 5 bases. Trimming cost V 1 base and J 8 bases, with 18 bases left between them. The length of the CDR3 is 16 residues. Germline V lookup: CDR1 LGHDT, CDR2 YNNKEL (reference sequence). The CDR3: CASSQARGRAGDIQYF. CDR3 coding DNA: TGTGCCAGCAGCCAAGCACGCGGCAGGGCGGGCGACATTCAGTACTTC. The variable domain in full, completed from reference TRBV3-1 and TRBJ2-4, reads DTAVSQTPKYLVTQMGNDKSIKCEQNLGHDTMYWYKQDSKKFLKIMFSYNNKELIINETVPNRFSPKSPDKAHLNLHINSLELGDSAVYFCASSQARGRAGDIQYFGAGTRLSVL.

The chain carries TRBV25-1 and TRBJ2-2, with D hard to call. Germline V lookup: CDR1 MGHDK, CDR2 SYGVNS. The CDR3 has 13 residues. The V and J ends lost 1 base and 5 bases respectively, with 5 bases between them. CDR3 loop: CASSEFRTGELFF. CDR3 sequence (DNA): TGTGCCAGCAGTGAATTTAGGACCGGGGAGCTGTTTTTT. The full variable domain, completed using reference TRBV25-1 and TRBJ2-2, is EADIYQTPRYLVIGTGKKITLECSQTMGHDKMYWYQQDPGMELHLIHYSYGVNSTEKGDLSSESTVSRIRTEHFPLTLESARPSHTSQYLCASSEFRTGELFFGEGSRLTVL.